Listed below are T cell receptor beta chains from one sample, sequenced in a study of T-cell memory formation after mild COVID-19. MiXCR, run by TCRdb on the 5' RACE reads, gives a single entry per CDR3 protein. This sample has about 360,000 distinct CDR3 sequences; under 15% occur once, and the top ten carry about a fifth. Sequencing was done on a sample of PBMCs or a T cell subset sorted from them (not recorded which). These receptors originate from a man younger than 30 who had mild COVID-19 (a few samples of this study predate the infection). Cell type and time point are not known. CDR3s include the opening cysteine and the closing phenylalanine or tryptophan. D genes are given only for firm matches. Size is stated for part of the rows, as once, few or many counts, or as a class when the clone is expanded.

clone size	J gene	D gene	V gene	CDR3 protein	CDR3 DNA
many	TRBJ2-5	.	TRBV4-2	CASSHSGKETQYF	TGTGCCAGCAGCCACTCGGGGAAAGAGACCCAGTACTTC
few	TRBJ2-7	.	TRBV9	CASSVDAGPYEQYF	TGTGCCAGCAGCGTAGATGCAGGGCCCTACGAGCAGTACTTC
.	TRBJ2-5	TRBD2	TRBV5-1	CASSSTLGLAGLETQYF	TGCGCCAGCAGCTCAACCCTGGGACTAGCGGGGTTAGAGACCCAGTACTTC
.	TRBJ2-7	.	TRBV28	CASSPGLPYEQYF	TGTGCCAGCAGCCCCGGACTCCCCTACGAGCAGTACTTC
.	TRBJ1-1	TRBD1	TRBV4-2	CASSQTAGGNTEAFF	TGTGCCAGCAGCCAAACTGCAGGGGGTAACACTGAAGCTTTCTTT
few	TRBJ2-1	.	TRBV6-2/TRBV6-3	CASTRDNPYNEQFF	TGTGCCAGCACTCGGGACAACCCCTACAATGAGCAGTTCTTC
.	TRBJ2-5	.	TRBV15	CATSPFRGSQETQYF	TGTGCCACCAGCCCGTTTAGGGGATCCCAAGAGACCCAGTACTTC
few	TRBJ2-1	.	TRBV25-1	CASSAQDGRQYNEQFF	TGTGCCAGCAGTGCCCAGGACGGACGTCAATACAATGAGCAGTTCTTC
.	TRBJ2-5	.	TRBV6-2/TRBV6-3	CASSGALAGIETQYF	TGTGCCAGCAGTGGGGCCTTGGCGGGGATCGAGACCCAGTACTTC
.	TRBJ2-7	.	TRBV5-1	CASSAGTVAYEQYF	TGCGCCAGCAGCGCGGGGACTGTCGCCTACGAGCAGTACTTC
.	TRBJ1-1	.	TRBV12-3/TRBV12-4	CASSLETMGYTEAFF	TGTGCCAGCAGTTTGGAGACAATGGGGTACACTGAAGCTTTCTTT
.	TRBJ1-5	TRBD1	TRBV7-2	CASSEGTAGPDQPQHF	TGTGCCAGCAGCGAGGGGACAGCTGGGCCAGATCAGCCCCAGCATTTT
.	TRBJ1-2	.	TRBV12-3/TRBV12-4	CASTPRGGTNYGYTF	TGTGCCAGCACCCCCCGAGGAGGGACTAACTATGGCTACACCTTC
.	TRBJ2-1	.	TRBV4-1	CASSQDPRVWFF	TGCGCCAGCAGCCAGGACCCAAGGGTTTGGTTCTTC
many	TRBJ2-2	.	TRBV7-2	CASSFLSTGELFF	TGTGCCAGCAGCTTCCTCTCTACCGGGGAGCTGTTTTTT
.	TRBJ2-5	TRBD1	TRBV5-1	CASSPGDRGYQETQYF	TGCGCCAGCAGCCCTGGAGACAGGGGTTACCAAGAGACCCAGTACTTC
.	TRBJ1-6	.	TRBV5-1	CASTEDPNSPLHF	TGCGCCAGCACGGAGGACCCAAATTCACCCCTCCACTTT
.	TRBJ2-1	.	TRBV5-1	CASSRGQSPYNEQFF	TGCGCCAGCAGTAGGGGCCAGAGCCCCTACAATGAGCAGTTCTTC
.	TRBJ1-1	.	TRBV4-3	CASSQDWGGAFF	TGCGCCAGCAGCCAAGATTGGGGGGGAGCTTTCTTT
many	TRBJ2-3	.	TRBV7-2	CASSPRAGGDTQYF	TGTGCCAGCAGCCCCCGGGCGGGCGGGGATACGCAGTATTTT
.	TRBJ1-6	.	TRBV6-4	CASTSGSSYNSPLHF	TGTGCCAGCACCTCCGGAAGCTCCTATAATTCACCCCTCCACTTT
few	TRBJ2-2	.	TRBV7-6	CASSLFSGELFF	TGTGCCAGCAGCTTATTTAGCGGGGAGCTGTTTTTT
.	TRBJ1-1	.	TRBV6-5	CASLRRGTEAFF	TGTGCCAGCCTCCGTAGGGGCACTGAAGCTTTCTTT
many	TRBJ2-5	.	TRBV20-1	CSASEGRETQYF	TGCAGTGCTAGCGAGGGCCGGGAGACCCAGTACTTC
.	TRBJ2-3	TRBD2	TRBV7-2	CASSFLLAGGTYTQYF	TGTGCCAGCAGCTTCCTACTAGCGGGGGGCACGTATACGCAGTATTTT
few	TRBJ2-7	.	TRBV20-1	CSARYNLGGASYEQYF	TGCAGTGCTAGGTATAACTTAGGGGGAGCGTCCTACGAGCAGTACTTC
.	TRBJ1-5	TRBD1	TRBV12-3/TRBV12-4	CASSPTHQGVFQPQHF	TGTGCCAGCAGTCCCACACATCAGGGGGTTTTTCAGCCCCAGCATTTT
.	TRBJ1-5	TRBD1	TRBV19	CATSQGAQPQHF	TGTGCCACCTCCCAGGGGGCCCAGCCCCAGCATTTT
few	TRBJ2-3	TRBD1	TRBV27	CASSLITGASTDTQYF	TGTGCCAGCAGTTTAATTACAGGGGCTAGCACAGATACGCAGTATTTT
many	TRBJ2-3	.	TRBV3-1	CASREQYF	TGTGCCAGCAGGGAGCAGTATTTT
.	TRBJ2-3	TRBD2	TRBV2	CASSENLAGGGFQDTQYF	TGTGCCAGCAGTGAAAACCTAGCGGGGGGCGGTTTTCAAGATACGCAGTATTTT
.	TRBJ2-6	.	TRBV15	CATSRDSGANVLTF	TGTGCCACCAGCAGAGACTCTGGGGCCAACGTCCTGACTTTC
many	TRBJ2-1	TRBD2	TRBV7-3	CASSPLAGSYNEQFF	TGTGCCAGCAGCCCCCTAGCGGGCTCCTACAATGAGCAGTTCTTC
.	TRBJ1-5	TRBD1	TRBV20-1	CSAVSRTGGQPQHF	TGCAGTGCTGTAAGCCGGACAGGCGGTCAGCCCCAGCATTTT
.	TRBJ2-5	.	TRBV5-1	CASSFQSALGETQYF	TGCGCCAGCAGCTTCCAATCTGCCCTGGGGGAGACCCAGTACTTC
.	TRBJ2-7	.	TRBV27	CASSSSGEQYF	TGTGCCAGCAGTTCCTCGGGAGAGCAGTACTTC
few	TRBJ2-3	.	TRBV20-1	CSASYSGRTDTQYF	TGCAGTGCTAGTTATAGCGGTCGCACAGATACGCAGTATTTT
few	TRBJ2-3	.	TRBV2	CASSARGADTQYF	TGTGCCAGCAGTGCAAGGGGCGCAGATACGCAGTATTTT
.	TRBJ2-3	TRBD2	TRBV7-2	CASSDRTSDTQYF	TGTGCCAGCAGCGACCGGACTAGCGACACGCAGTATTTT
.	TRBJ1-2	.	TRBV6-5	CASSYRGYYGYTF	TGTGCCAGCAGTTACCGGGGGTACTATGGCTACACCTTC
.	TRBJ2-2	TRBD2	TRBV5-1	CASSPGRVPTGELFF	TGCGCCAGCAGCCCCGGGAGGGTCCCCACCGGGGAGCTGTTTTTT
few	TRBJ2-5	TRBD1	TRBV2	CASNFLRDSQETQYF	TGTGCCAGCAATTTCCTACGGGACAGCCAAGAGACCCAGTACTTC
.	TRBJ2-2	.	TRBV3-1	CASRALAVAGELFF	TGTGCCAGCAGGGCGTTGGCCGTCGCCGGGGAGCTGTTTTTT
.	TRBJ2-5	TRBD2	TRBV5-1	CASRKLAGGPQETQYF	TGCGCCAGCAGAAAGCTAGCGGGGGGTCCGCAAGAGACCCAGTACTTC
few	TRBJ2-7	.	TRBV5-1	CASSLVQGDYGQYF	TGCGCCAGCAGCTTGGTACAGGGGGACTACGGGCAGTACTTC